Listed here is a single T cell receptor beta chain. Its antigen is still unknown. This CDR3 spans 13 amino acids. Per the germline V gene, CDR1 is LNHNV and CDR2 is YYDKDF (reference sequence). These data belong to a study of PD-1 blockade in classical Hodgkin lymphoma. Whole-study results and caveats: Newly diagnosed patients were reported to start with lower TCR diversity than healthy donors. The authors have not defined what causes the repertoire differences, possibly disease activity or prior therapy.

Some clones are missing from TCRdb's copy, which holds only in-frame ones; the method was immunoSEQ multiplex PCR. The sample shows 20,000 to 25,000 clones, around 94% of them seen only once. Sample time point: newly diagnosed, previously untreated cHL patient sample. The study compared against PBMCs from newly diagnosed, untreated classical Hodgkin lymphoma. Material for sequencing was peripheral blood mononuclear cells (PBMCs). The source of this sequence is a human donor with classical Hodgkin lymphoma. V usage is TRBV15 and J usage is TRBJ2-5; 8 nucleotides match TRBD2. Near its end, the DNA agrees better with TRBJ2-7, so the J call may be wrong. The CDR3, as DNA: TGTGCCACCAGAATCACGGGGGGGCTCGAGCAGTACTTC. It is translated as CATRITGGLEQYF.